The 22 T cell receptor beta chains below all came from one sample that was sequenced in a study of blood T cell repertoires in COVID-19. The protocol was immunoSEQ multiplex PCR, while the TCRdb copy is restricted to in-frame clones and leaves out a portion. This repertoire shows tens of thousands of clones, roughly 84% found once; its top ten account for about 6.9%. Sequenced: peripheral blood. The receptors come from a man younger than 40 with COVID-19, enrolled during active disease.

The chain recombines TRBV6-5 with TRBJ1-1; D perhaps matches TRBD1 (6 bases). V shed 5 bases and J shed 2 bases, with 12 bases lying between them. This CDR3 comprises 14 residues. Looked up from germline, CDR1 is MNHEY and CDR2 is SVGAGI. Here the CDR3 DNA reads TGTGCCAGCAGTCCGACAGGAATCAACACTGAAGCTTTCTTT. Translated, it gives CASSPTGINTEAFF.

The rearrangement joins TRBV4-2 to TRBJ1-4; TRBD1 matches 9 bases. CDR1 and CDR2 from the germline V gene are LGHNA and YNFKEQ. The length of the CDR3 is 16 residues. With V trimmed by 1 base and J by 8 bases, 8 bases remained unmatched. CDR3 region: CASSQGSSTGGEKLFF. The CDR3 bases are TGTGCCAGCAGCCAAGGTTCGTCGACAGGGGGGGAAAAACTGTTTTTT.

The CDR3 is CASSPLHTGGPDTQYF. CDR3 nucleotide sequence: TGTGCCAGCAGTCCCCTCCATACTGGGGGCCCAGATACGCAGTATTTT. This chain joins TRBV27 and TRBJ2-3, with a possible D match to TRBD1 (6 bases). V was cut by 5 bases and J by 4 bases, with 19 bases left in between. This CDR3 has 16 amino acids. Germline V gene data show CDR1 as MNHEY and CDR2 as SMNVEV (reference sequence).

This chain joins TRBV14 and TRBJ2-2, with D unclear. The V gene's germline CDR1 is SGHDN and CDR2 FVKESK. Trimming left V 4 bases short and J 6 bases short, with 15 bases between. CDR3 length: 15 amino acids. CDR3 nucleotide sequence: TGTGCCAGCAGCCCCCGGTTCTCTGGAGCCGGGGAGCTGTTTTTT. Translated: CASSPRFSGAGELFF.

The chain has TRBV7-2 and TRBJ2-7; possibly TRBD2 for D (6 bases). There are 15 residues in the CDR3. Looked up from germline, CDR1 is SGHTA and CDR2 is FQGNSA. With 5 bases removed from V and 0 bases from J, the gap between germline ends came to 14 bases. The CDR3 DNA is TGTGCCAGCAGCCTCACGGCGGGATCCTCCTACGAGCAGTACTTC. It translates to CASSLTAGSSYEQYF. Filled out from reference TRBV7-2 and TRBJ2-7, the complete variable domain reads GAGVSQSPSNKVTEKGKDVELRCDPISGHTALYWYRQSLGQGLEFLIYFQGNSAPDKSGLPSDRFSAERTGGSVSTLTIQRTQQEDSAVYLCASSLTAGSSYEQYFGPGTRLTVT.

The rearrangement joins TRBV5-1 to TRBJ2-5; D perhaps matches TRBD1 (6 bases). CDR3 length: 15 amino acids. Looked up from germline, CDR1 is SGHRS and CDR2 is YFSETQ. The V end lost 2 bases, the J end lost 0 bases, and 11 bases lay between the germline ends. The CDR3 loop is CASSFLGDNQETQYF. In DNA, the CDR3 is TGCGCCAGCAGCTTCTTGGGGGACAACCAAGAGACCCAGTACTTC.

V and J are TRBV7-2 and TRBJ2-2; D gene unclear. V was cut by 1 base and J by 4 bases, with 7 bases left in between. Germline V gives CDR1 SGHTA, CDR2 FQGNSA. The CDR3 is 14 residues long. CDR3 residues: CASSLGLSTGELFF. CDR3 coding DNA: TGTGCCAGCAGCTTAGGACTCTCCACCGGGGAGCTGTTTTTT.

Here the CDR3 DNA reads TGTGCCAGCAGCTTTTTTACACAGGGGAACGAGCAGTACTTC. Translated: CASSFFTQGNEQYF. The chain links TRBV7-2 to TRBJ2-7; 7 bases match TRBD1. J lost 5 bases, V lost 3 bases, and 7 bases had no gene match. From germline, CDR1 is SGHTA and CDR2 FQGNSA. The CDR3 is 14 amino acids. Looking up the rest from reference TRBV7-2 and TRBJ2-7 gives the full variable domain: GAGVSQSPSNKVTEKGKDVELRCDPISGHTALYWYRQSLGQGLEFLIYFQGNSAPDKSGLPSDRFSAERTGGSVSTLTIQRTQQEDSAVYLCASSFFTQGNEQYFGPGTRLTVT.

This clone has more than one count but fewer than ten. Additional DNA sequences in this sample encode the identical CDR3. The chain couples TRBV19 to TRBJ2-7; 10 positions agree with TRBD2. Germline V gene lookup returns CDR1 LNHDA and CDR2 SQIVND (reference sequence). The CDR3 has 15 residues. The junction had 5 bases not matched to a gene; V was cut back by 6 bases and J by 0 bases. The chain's CDR3 is CASSSRTSGSYEQYF. The CDR3 nucleotides are TGTGCCAGTAGCTCTAGGACTAGCGGCTCCTACGAGCAGTACTTC.

The CDR3 region is CASSVGRAGADTQYF. CDR3 nucleotides: TGTGCCAGCAGCGTAGGACGAGCGGGAGCAGATACGCAGTATTTT. V gene TRBV9 combines with J gene TRBJ2-3, with 8 bases fitting TRBD2. CDR1 and CDR2 (germline): SGDLS, YYNGEE. J gave up 4 bases and V 0 bases, and 4 bases lay outside the gene matches. The CDR3 extends over 15 amino acids.

The V gene is TRBV19, the J gene TRBJ2-5; possible D gene TRBD2, 6 bases. Germline loops: CDR1 LNHDA, CDR2 SQIVND (reference sequence). V dropped 4 bases and J dropped 5 bases, with 17 bases sitting between them. The CDR3 has 15 residues. CDR3 region: CASSRREVGQETQYF. The DNA for the CDR3 is TGTGCCAGTAGTAGGCGGGAAGTGGGGCAGGAGACCCAGTACTTC.

The rearrangement joins TRBV2 to TRBJ1-4; 7 bases are a match to TRBD1. Germline V gene lookup returns CDR1 SNHLY and CDR2 FYNNEI. The ends lost 6 bases at V and 0 bases at J; junction bases unmatched: 7. The CDR3 covers 16 residues. CDR3 region: CASRSTGLATNEKLFF. CDR3 sequence (DNA): TGTGCCAGCAGATCGACAGGGTTGGCAACTAATGAAAAACTGTTTTTT.

The gene calls are TRBV7-2 and TRBJ2-3, with 7 bases lining up with TRBD1. The germline V gene encodes CDR1 SGHTA and CDR2 FQGNSA. The CDR3 is made up of 16 amino acids. Trimming took 7 bases from V and 10 from J; bases not matched to a gene: 20. The CDR3 nucleotides read TGTGCCAGCACCCTTCGACCGGGACGGGCAGGGGGATCGCAGTATTTT. Translating gives CASTLRPGRAGGSQYF.

The chain combines TRBV7-2 with TRBJ2-2; 7 positions match TRBD2. Germline V lookup: CDR1 SGHTA, CDR2 FQGNSA. This CDR3 is 14 amino acids long. J lost 5 bases, V lost 6 bases, and 6 bases had no gene match. CDR3 sequence (DNA): TGTGCCAGCAGACATCCCGGGAGGACCGGGGAGCTGTTTTTT. This translates into CASRHPGRTGELFF.

The CDR3 is CASLGQTSTDTQYF. The CDR3 DNA reads TGTGCCAGCTTGGGACAGACTAGCACAGATACGCAGTATTTT. The V call is TRBV7-9, the J call TRBJ2-3; 7 bases are a match to TRBD1. CDR3 length: 14 amino acids. Trimming at V came to 8 bases and at J to 0 bases, leaving 5 bases not matched to a gene. Germline CDR1 reads SEHNR; CDR2 reads FQNEAQ (reference sequence). The full variable domain, in which reference TRBV7-9 and TRBJ2-3 provide the parts outside the CDR3, is DTGVSQNPRHKITKRGQNVTFRCDPISEHNRLYWYRQTLGQGPEFLTYFQNEAQLEKSRLLSDRFSAERPKGSFSTLEIQRTEQGDSAMYLCASLGQTSTDTQYFGPGTRLTVL.

The J gene is TRBJ1-3, the V gene TRBV4-3, with TRBD1 identical over 9 bases. The CDR3 is 17 amino acids. The germline V gene has CDR1 LGHNA and CDR2 YSLEER. V lost 3 bases to trimming and J lost 7 bases; unmatched junction nucleotides: 13. The CDR3 is CASSQAPGQGIGNTIYF. The CDR3 DNA sequence: TGCGCCAGCAGCCAGGCCCCGGGACAGGGTATTGGCAACACCATATATTTT.

The chain employs TRBV13 and TRBJ1-1; 8 bases line up with TRBD1. The CDR3 length is 14 residues. The V segment lost 3 bases and the J segment 3 bases; nucleotides outside the gene matches: 3. Per the germline V gene, CDR1 is PRHDT and CDR2 is FYEKMQ (reference sequence). CDR3 sequence: CASSFRGQHTEAFF. Here the CDR3 DNA reads TGTGCCAGCAGCTTCAGGGGGCAGCACACTGAAGCTTTCTTT. The full variable domain, rest sourced from reference TRBV13 and TRBJ1-1, is AAGVIQSPRHLIKEKRETATLKCYPIPRHDTVYWYQQGPGQDPQFLISFYEKMQSDKGSIPDRFSAQQFSDYHSELNMSSLELGDSALYFCASSFRGQHTEAFFGQGTRLTVV.

The chain combines TRBV4-2 with TRBJ1-3; perhaps TRBD1 as D (6 bases). The CDR3 spans 15 residues. Deletions cut 3 bases from V and 0 bases from J, with 9 bases between. Looked up from germline, CDR1 is LGHNA and CDR2 is YNFKEQ. The CDR3 sequence is CASSHRGTSGNTIYF. CDR3 coding DNA: TGTGCCAGCAGCCACAGGGGAACCTCTGGAAACACCATATATTTT.

V and J are TRBV28 and TRBJ2-7, with 9 bases fitting TRBD2. After removal of 1 base from V and 5 bases from J, the junction contained 12 bases not matched to a gene. CDR1 is MDHEN, CDR2 SYDVKM, per germline. The CDR3 is made up of 17 amino acids. CDR3: CASSLSWEASGNHEQYF. CDR3 bases: TGTGCCAGCAGTTTATCGTGGGAGGCTAGCGGGAACCACGAGCAGTACTTC.

The chain combines TRBV7-9 with TRBJ2-7; TRBD2 matches at 9 bases. Germline assignment: CDR1 SEHNR and CDR2 FQNEAQ (reference sequence). CDR3 size: 15 residues. J lost 0 bases, V lost 4 bases, and 4 bases had no gene match. CDR3 bases: TGTGCCAGCAGCTCTAGCGGGGTGACCTCCTACGAGCAGTACTTC. Its protein product is CASSSSGVTSYEQYF.

The chain is built from TRBV18 and TRBJ2-1; 12 nucleotides agree with TRBD2. Germline V gene data show CDR1 as KGHSH and CDR2 as LQKENI. The CDR3 is 16 residues long. Trimming cost V 5 bases and J 4 bases; bases outside gene matches: 6. CDR3 nucleotide sequence: TGTGCCAGCTCAACCCGACTAGCGGGAGAATACAATGAGCAGTTCTTC. Translated, it gives CASSTRLAGEYNEQFF. Supplemented by reference TRBV18 and TRBJ2-1, the full variable domain reads NAGVMQNPRHLVRRRGQEARLRCSPMKGHSHVYWYRQLPEEGLKFMVYLQKENIIDESGMPKERFSAEFPKEGPSILRIQQVVRGDSAAYFCASSTRLAGEYNEQFFGPGTRLTVL.

Here the CDR3 reads CASSLGGSSYNEQFF. CDR3 bases: TGTGCCAGCAGCCTAGGTGGTAGCTCCTACAATGAGCAGTTCTTC. The chain uses TRBV11-2 and TRBJ2-1, with D unclear. CDR3 length: 15 amino acids. V shed 5 bases and J shed 0 bases, with 11 bases lying between them. Germline CDR1 reads SGHAT; CDR2 reads FQNNGV.